This passage covers 7 T cell receptor beta chains from one sample sequenced in a study of blood T cells in healthy people across ages. The use of a sample-barcoded 5' primer and a J-beta primer mix characterized a second PCR of roughly 7 to 11 cycles. TCRdb called the 5' RACE reads again in MiXCR, with one record for every CDR3 protein. Here the sample spans 1.6 million or so distinct CDR3 sequences, about 31% being singletons. The sample consisted of blood. These receptors all stem from a woman aged 25 to 39 in good health.

J is TRBJ1-6 and V is TRBV7-2; D remains ambiguous. The V end lost 5 bases, the J end lost 5 bases, and 13 bases lay between the germline ends. Germline V gives CDR1 SGHTA, CDR2 FQGNSA. The CDR3 sequence is 15 residues long. As DNA, the CDR3 is TGTGCCAGCAGCCTTGGACGTACTAATAATTCACCCCTCCACTTT. It encodes CASSLGRTNNSPLHF.

The rearrangement links TRBV27 to TRBJ2-1; 7 bases map to TRBD1. Germline loops: CDR1 MNHEY, CDR2 SMNVEV (reference sequence). The trim removed 4 bases at V and 10 bases at J, leaving 4 bases unmatched. The CDR3 is 12 residues long. CDR3 DNA: TGTGCCAGCAGTTATAGGACAGGCGAGCAGTTCTTC. Protein sequence: CASSYRTGEQFF.

The chain carries TRBV20-1 and TRBJ2-1; 7 nucleotides agree with TRBD2. J gave up 1 base and V 5 bases, and 8 bases lay outside the gene matches. Germline CDR1 is DFQATT and CDR2 is SNEGSKA (reference sequence). The CDR3 extends over 15 amino acids. The chain's CDR3 is CSAARAGVSYNEQFF. CDR3 sequence (DNA): TGCAGTGCTGCCCGCGCGGGGGTGTCCTACAATGAGCAGTTCTTC.

A few counts support this clonotype. CDR3 in DNA: TGTGCCAGCAGCCAAGATCCAGCAGGGTGGGAGACCCAGTACTTC. This codes for CASSQDPAGWETQYF. The chain is built from TRBV3-1 and TRBJ2-5; D may be TRBD1 (5 bases). Germline V lookup: CDR1 LGHDT, CDR2 YNNKEL (reference sequence). The ends were cut back, 0 bases at V and 5 bases at J, with 13 bases in the middle. CDR3 length: 15 amino acids.

This clonotype has only a few counts. This sequence joins TRBV7-2 and TRBJ2-5; either TRBD1 or TRBD2 may supply D (6 bases each). Trimming removed 5 bases from V and 4 bases from J, with 17 bases in between. This CDR3 is 15 amino acids long. Germline values: CDR1 SGHTA, CDR2 FQGNSA. CDR3 loop: CASSRTQGRTETQYF. DNA of the CDR3: TGTGCCAGCAGCCGGACTCAGGGGAGGACAGAGACCCAGTACTTC.

The rearrangement links TRBV2 to TRBJ2-7, with D hard to call. With 1 base removed from V and 2 bases from J, the gap between germline ends came to 9 bases. The CDR3 loop spans 14 amino acids. Germline CDR1 and CDR2: SNHLY and FYNNEI. The DNA for the CDR3 is TGTGCCAGCAGTGAAGGGATAGTTCCCTACGAGCAGTACTTC. This encodes CASSEGIVPYEQYF. The full variable domain, in which reference TRBV2 and TRBJ2-7 provide the parts outside the CDR3, is EPEVTQTPSHQVTQMGQEVILRCVPISNHLYFYWYRQILGQKVEFLVSFYNNEISEKSEIFDDQFSVERPDGSNFTLKIRSTKLEDSAMYFCASSEGIVPYEQYFGPGTRLTVT.

The sample holds a few counts of this clonotype. This chain joins TRBV20-1 and TRBJ2-3, with 12 bases matching TRBD2. Germline V gives CDR1 DFQATT, CDR2 SNEGSKA (reference sequence). The CDR3 is 14 amino acids. The junction had 2 bases not matched to a gene; V was cut back by 2 bases and J by 5 bases. CDR3 sequence (DNA): TGCAGTGCTAGATCTAGCGGGAGGGTAGATACGCAGTATTTT. This encodes CSARSSGRVDTQYF.